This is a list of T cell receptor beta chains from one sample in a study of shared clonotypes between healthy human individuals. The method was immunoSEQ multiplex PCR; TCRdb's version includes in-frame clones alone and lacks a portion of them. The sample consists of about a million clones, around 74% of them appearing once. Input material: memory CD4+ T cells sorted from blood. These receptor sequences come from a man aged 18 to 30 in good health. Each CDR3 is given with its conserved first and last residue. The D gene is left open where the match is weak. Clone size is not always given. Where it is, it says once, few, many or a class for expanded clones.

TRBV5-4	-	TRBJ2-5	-	CASSLALGVQEAQYF	TGTGCCAGCAGCTTAGCCTTAGGTGTTCAAGAGGCCCAGTACTTC
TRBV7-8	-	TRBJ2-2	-	CASRQNTGELFF	TGTGCCAGCAGACAGAACACCGGGGAGCTGTTTTTT
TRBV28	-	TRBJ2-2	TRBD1	CASITGALNTGELFF	TGTGCCAGCATCACAGGGGCATTGAACACCGGGGAGCTGTTTTTT
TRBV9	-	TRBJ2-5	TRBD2	CASSVGSAGDVGTQYF	TGTGCCAGCAGCGTAGGAAGTGCGGGAGACGTAGGGACCCAGTACTTC
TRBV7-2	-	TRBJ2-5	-	CASSLWGHYQETQYF	TGTGCCAGCAGCTTATGGGGACACTACCAAGAGACCCAGTACTTC
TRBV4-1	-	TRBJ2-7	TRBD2	CASSQDATSGSYEQYF	TGCGCCAGCAGCCAAGATGCCACTAGCGGGAGCTACGAGCAGTACTTC
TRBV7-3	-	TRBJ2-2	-	CASSRVSNQRTGELFF	TGTGCCAGCAGCCGGGTCTCTAACCAACGCACCGGGGAGCTGTTTTTT
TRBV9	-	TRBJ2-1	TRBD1	CASSVVPTGDYNEQFF	TGTGCCAGCAGCGTAGTCCCTACAGGGGACTACAATGAGCAGTTCTTC
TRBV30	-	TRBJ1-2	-	CAWREVNYGYTF	TGTGCCTGGAGGGAGGTTAACTATGGCTACACCTTC
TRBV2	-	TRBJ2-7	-	CASSVEQGGGEQYF	TGTGCCAGCAGTGTGGAACAGGGAGGGGGCGAGCAGTACTTC
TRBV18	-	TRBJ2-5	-	CASSPPGAESQETQYF	TGTGCCAGCTCACCACCGGGGGCGGAGTCCCAAGAGACCCAGTACTTC
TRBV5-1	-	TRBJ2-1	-	CASSLFGGGVVNEQFF	TGCGCCAGCAGCTTGTTCGGTGGTGGCGTTGTCAATGAGCAGTTCTTC
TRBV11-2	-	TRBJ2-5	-	CASVPTGSETQYF	TGTGCCAGCGTCCCAACTGGGTCAGAGACCCAGTACTTC
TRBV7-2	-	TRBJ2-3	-	CASISRRRSTDTQYF	TGTGCCAGCATTTCACGTCGTCGGAGCACAGATACGCAGTATTTT
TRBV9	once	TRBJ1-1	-	CASSVSGSYGEAFF	TGTGCCAGCAGCGTTTCGGGTTCGTACGGTGAAGCTTTCTTT
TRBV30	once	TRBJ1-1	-	CAWSGRVNTEAFF	TGTGCCTGGAGTGGAAGGGTGAACACTGAAGCTTTCTTT
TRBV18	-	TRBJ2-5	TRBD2	CASSPPTSGVGETQYF	TGTGCCAGCTCACCACCTACTAGCGGGGTGGGCGAGACCCAGTACTTC
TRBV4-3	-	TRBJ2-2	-	CASSQELTGRAGELFF	TGCGCCAGCAGCCAAGAACTGACAGGGAGGGCCGGGGAGCTGTTTTTT
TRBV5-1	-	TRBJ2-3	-	CASSLAPGTDTQYF	TGCGCCAGCAGCTTGGCCCCTGGGACGGATACGCAGTATTTT
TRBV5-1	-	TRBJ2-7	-	CASSLAGSYEQYF	TGCGCCAGCAGCTTGGCCGGTAGCTACGAGCAGTACTTC
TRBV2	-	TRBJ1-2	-	CASSTLHDSPYGYTF	TGTGCCAGCAGTACCCTCCACGACAGCCCGTATGGCTACACCTTC
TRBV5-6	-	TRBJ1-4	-	CASSLLRLNEKLFF	TGTGCCAGCAGCTTGCTAAGACTTAATGAAAAACTGTTTTTT
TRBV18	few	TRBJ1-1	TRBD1	CASSSVQGGTEAFF	TGTGCCAGCTCATCCGTTCAGGGGGGCACTGAAGCTTTCTTT
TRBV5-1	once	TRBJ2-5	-	CASSLAFGSQETQYF	TGCGCCAGCAGCTTGGCTTTTGGGTCACAAGAGACCCAGTACTTC
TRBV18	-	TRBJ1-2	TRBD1	CASSPGQGPYGYTF	TGTGCCAGCTCACCTGGACAGGGCCCCTATGGCTACACCTTC
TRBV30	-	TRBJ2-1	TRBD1	CAWTRQGMVGEQFF	TGTGCCTGGACACGACAGGGGATGGTGGGTGAGCAGTTCTTC
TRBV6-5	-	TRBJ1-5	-	CASSPRRDQPQHF	TGTGCCAGCAGTCCTAGACGGGATCAGCCCCAGCATTTT
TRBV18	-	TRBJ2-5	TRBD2	CASSPLAGVTEETQYF	TGTGCCAGCTCACCGCTAGCGGGAGTGACGGAAGAGACCCAGTACTTC
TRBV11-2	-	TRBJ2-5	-	CASSPAPSSSDETQYF	TGTGCCAGCAGCCCCGCCCCCAGCAGCTCTGACGAGACCCAGTACTTC